A single sample is the source of the 7 T cell receptor beta chains below, sequenced in a study of blood T cell repertoires in COVID-19. This table comes from immunoSEQ multiplex PCR, and its TCRdb copy is limited to in-frame clones, with some not included. Here the sample spans fewer than 200,000 clones, approximately 90% being singletons. Material: peripheral blood. The receptors were sampled from a man aged 50-60 years who had recovered from COVID-19.

The V gene is TRBV7-6, the J gene TRBJ1-1, with a possible D match to TRBD1 (6 bases). V shed 4 bases and J shed 1 base, with 7 bases lying between them. CDR3 size: 13 residues. CDR1 and CDR2 from the germline V gene are SGHVS and FNYEAQ. The CDR3 DNA is TGTGCCAGCAGCTGGACAGAGAACACTGAAGCTTTCTTT. Its protein product is CASSWTENTEAFF.

There are a few counts of this clone. The V gene is TRBV11-3, the J gene TRBJ2-6, with D hard to call. Trimming cost V 6 bases and J 0 bases, with 6 bases left between them. The CDR3 has 14 amino acids. Germline assignment: CDR1 SGHNT and CDR2 YENEEA. The CDR3 DNA sequence: TGTGCCAGCAGTGCCAGCTCTGGGGCCAACGTCCTGACTTTC. Amino acid sequence: CASSASSGANVLTF.

The J gene is TRBJ2-7, the V gene TRBV27; 12 bases line up with TRBD1. From germline, CDR1 is MNHEY and CDR2 SMNVEV (reference sequence). The CDR3 covers 15 residues. V trimming: 6 bases; J trimming: 1 base; junction bases outside the gene matches: 4. For the CDR3, the DNA is TGTGCCAGCAGCCCGGGACAGGGGGCTTCCTACGAGCAGTACTTC. Protein product: CASSPGQGASYEQYF.

The V gene is TRBV14, the J gene TRBJ2-2, with 12 bases aligning to TRBD2. Germline V gene lookup returns CDR1 SGHDN and CDR2 FVKESK. V lost 0 bases to trimming and J lost 5 bases; unmatched junction nucleotides: 10. The length of the CDR3 is 19 residues. In nucleotides, the CDR3 is TGTGCCAGCAGCCAAGAAATCGGTCTAGCGGGGGGGAAGACCGGGGAGCTGTTTTTT. Protein: CASSQEIGLAGGKTGELFF.

The rearrangement uses TRBV4-1 and TRBJ1-3; D unresolved. Germline V gene data show CDR1 as MGHRA and CDR2 as YSYEKL. The CDR3 has 14 residues. V was pared by 1 base and J by 8 bases, with 12 bases between. The CDR3 region has the DNA TGCGCCAGCAGCCAAGGCTCGGGGTTCGACACCATATATTTT. This codes for CASSQGSGFDTIYF.

The genes are TRBV7-2 and TRBJ1-2; no definite D call. CDR3 length: 15 amino acids. Deletions cut 2 bases from V and 4 bases from J, with 14 bases between. Germline V gene sequence: CDR1 SGHTA, CDR2 FQGNSA. CDR3 sequence: CASSLSQAIFYGYTF. CDR3 DNA: TGTGCCAGCAGCTTATCTCAGGCTATTTTCTATGGCTACACCTTC.

The V and J genes are TRBV3-1 (or the pseudogene TRBV3-2) and TRBJ1-5, with D tentatively TRBD1 (5 bases). Trimming stripped 2 bases from V and 5 bases from J, with 16 bases between. The CDR3 runs to 16 residues. Germline CDR1 is LGHDT and CDR2 is YNNKEL (reference sequence). The CDR3 spells CASSQSPGKQYQPQHF. CDR3 sequence (DNA): TGTGCCAGCAGCCAATCCCCAGGGAAACAATATCAGCCCCAGCATTTT.